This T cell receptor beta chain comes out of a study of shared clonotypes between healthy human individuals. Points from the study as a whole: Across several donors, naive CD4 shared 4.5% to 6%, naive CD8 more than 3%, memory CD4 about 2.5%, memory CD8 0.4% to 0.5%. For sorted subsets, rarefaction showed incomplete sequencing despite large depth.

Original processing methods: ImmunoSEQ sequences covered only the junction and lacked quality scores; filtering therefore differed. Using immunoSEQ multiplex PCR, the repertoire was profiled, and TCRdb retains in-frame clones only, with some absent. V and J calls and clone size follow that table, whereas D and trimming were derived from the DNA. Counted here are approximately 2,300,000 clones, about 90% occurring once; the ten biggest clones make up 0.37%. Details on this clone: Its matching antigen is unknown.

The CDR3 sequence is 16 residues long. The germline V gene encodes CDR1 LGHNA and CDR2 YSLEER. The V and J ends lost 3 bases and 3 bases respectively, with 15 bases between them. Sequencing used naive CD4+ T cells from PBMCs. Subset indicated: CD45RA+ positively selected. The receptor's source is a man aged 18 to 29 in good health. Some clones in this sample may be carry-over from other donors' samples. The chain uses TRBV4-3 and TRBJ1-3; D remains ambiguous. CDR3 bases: TGCGCCAGCAGCCAGACCGGTCTCGGGGTTGGAAACACCATATATTTT. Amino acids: CASSQTGLGVGNTIYF.